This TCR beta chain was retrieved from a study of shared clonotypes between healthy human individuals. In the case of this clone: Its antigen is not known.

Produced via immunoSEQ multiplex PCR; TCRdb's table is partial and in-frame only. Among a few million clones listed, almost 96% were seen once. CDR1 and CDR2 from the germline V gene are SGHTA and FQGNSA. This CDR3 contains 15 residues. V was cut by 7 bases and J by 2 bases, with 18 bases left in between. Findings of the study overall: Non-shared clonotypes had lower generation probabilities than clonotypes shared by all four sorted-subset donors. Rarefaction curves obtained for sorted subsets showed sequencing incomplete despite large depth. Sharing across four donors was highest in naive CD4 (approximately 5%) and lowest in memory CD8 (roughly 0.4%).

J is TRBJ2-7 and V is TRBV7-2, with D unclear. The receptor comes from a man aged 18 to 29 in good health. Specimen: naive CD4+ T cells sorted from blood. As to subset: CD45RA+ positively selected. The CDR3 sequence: CASTATVTGAYEQYF. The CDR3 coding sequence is TGTGCCAGCACCGCGACGGTAACGGGCGCCTACGAGCAGTACTTC.